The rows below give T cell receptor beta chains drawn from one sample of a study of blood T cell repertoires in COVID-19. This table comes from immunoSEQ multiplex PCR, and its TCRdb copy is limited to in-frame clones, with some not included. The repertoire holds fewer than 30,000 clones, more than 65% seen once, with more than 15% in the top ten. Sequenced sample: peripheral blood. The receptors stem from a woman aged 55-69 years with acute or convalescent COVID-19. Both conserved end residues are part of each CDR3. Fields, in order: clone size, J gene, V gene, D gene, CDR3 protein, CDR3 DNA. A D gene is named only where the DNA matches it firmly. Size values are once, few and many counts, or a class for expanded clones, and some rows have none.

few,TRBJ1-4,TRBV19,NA,CASSPGTLELFF,TGTGCCAGTAGCCCCGGGACATTAGAACTGTTTTTT
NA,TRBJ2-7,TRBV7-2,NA,CASSPSGKGYEQYF,TGTGCCAGCAGCCCATCAGGGAAAGGCTACGAGCAGTACTTC
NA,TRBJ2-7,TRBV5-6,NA,CASSLVSGEQYF,TGTGCCAGCAGCTTGGTTTCGGGCGAGCAGTACTTC
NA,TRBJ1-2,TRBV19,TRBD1,CASSFGTEGFYGYTF,TGTGCCAGTAGTTTCGGGACAGAGGGCTTCTATGGCTACACCTTC
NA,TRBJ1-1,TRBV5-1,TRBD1,CASSLIGGVNTEAFF,TGCGCCAGCAGCTTGATAGGGGGCGTGAACACTGAAGCTTTCTTT
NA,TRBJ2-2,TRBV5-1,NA,CASSVQGGGELFF,TGCGCCAGCAGCGTGCAGGGCGGCGGGGAGCTGTTTTTT
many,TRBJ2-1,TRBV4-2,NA,CASSQESGAGFDEQFF,TGTGCCAGCAGCCAAGAGTCAGGGGCGGGTTTTGATGAGCAGTTCTTC
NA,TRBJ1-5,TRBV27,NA,CASSLRGMGNQPQHF,TGTGCCAGCAGTTTAAGGGGGATGGGCAATCAGCCCCAGCATTTT
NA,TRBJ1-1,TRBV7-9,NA,CASSKLGGPTEAFF,TGTGCCAGCAGCAAGCTGGGGGGGCCCACTGAAGCTTTCTTT
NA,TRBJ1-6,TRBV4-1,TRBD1,CASSRDRSNSPLHF,TGCGCCAGCAGCCGGGACAGGAGCAATTCACCCCTCCACTTT
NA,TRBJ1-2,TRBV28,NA,CASYEAAGVRGYTF,TGTGCCAGCTACGAAGCGGCAGGGGTTAGGGGCTACACCTTC
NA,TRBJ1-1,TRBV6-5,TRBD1,CASSSGQRNTEAFF,TGTGCCAGCAGTTCGGGACAGCGAAACACTGAAGCTTTCTTT
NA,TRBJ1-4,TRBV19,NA,CASHRVGANEKLFF,TGTGCCAGTCACAGGGTAGGGGCTAATGAAAAACTGTTTTTT
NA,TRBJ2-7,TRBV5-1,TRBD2,CASSLGGGSSYEQYF,TGCGCCAGCAGCTTGGGCGGGGGAAGCTCCTACGAGCAGTACTTC
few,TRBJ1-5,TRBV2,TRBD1,CASSRDSHSNQPQHF,TGTGCCAGCAGTCGGGACAGTCATAGCAATCAGCCCCAGCATTTT
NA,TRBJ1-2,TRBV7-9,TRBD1,CASSLEQGAYGYTF,TGTGCCAGCAGCTTAGAACAGGGGGCCTATGGCTACACCTTC
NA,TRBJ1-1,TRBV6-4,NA,CASSAMRGGEAFF,TGTGCCAGCAGTGCCATGCGAGGGGGTGAAGCTTTCTTT
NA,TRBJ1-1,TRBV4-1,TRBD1,CASSPDRGQGMNTEAFF,TGCGCCAGCAGCCCGGACAGGGGGCAAGGGATGAACACTGAAGCTTTCTTT
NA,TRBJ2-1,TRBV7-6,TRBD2,CASSLALSGGAHNEQFF,TGTGCCAGCAGCTTAGCGCTCAGCGGGGGGGCCCACAATGAGCAGTTCTTC
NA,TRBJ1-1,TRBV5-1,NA,CASSLVAGALEAFF,TGCGCCAGCAGCCTGGTGGCGGGGGCCCTTGAAGCTTTCTTT
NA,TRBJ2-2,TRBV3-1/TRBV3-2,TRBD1,CASSQPTGGKLFF,TGTGCCAGCAGCCAACCGACAGGGGGCAAGCTGTTTTTT
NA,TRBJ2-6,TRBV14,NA,CASSRRHSGANVLTF,TGTGCCAGCAGCCGAAGACATTCTGGGGCCAACGTCCTGACTTTC
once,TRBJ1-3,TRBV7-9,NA,CASSLGRGPGNTIYF,TGTGCCAGCAGCTTAGGGAGGGGTCCTGGAAACACCATATATTTT
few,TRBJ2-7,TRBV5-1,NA,CASSPNAGSYEQYF,TGCGCCAGCAGCCCGAACGCCGGGTCCTACGAGCAGTACTTC
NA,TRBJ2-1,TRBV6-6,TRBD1,CASSSHDRDDEQFF,TGTGCCAGCAGTTCTCATGACAGGGATGATGAGCAGTTCTTC